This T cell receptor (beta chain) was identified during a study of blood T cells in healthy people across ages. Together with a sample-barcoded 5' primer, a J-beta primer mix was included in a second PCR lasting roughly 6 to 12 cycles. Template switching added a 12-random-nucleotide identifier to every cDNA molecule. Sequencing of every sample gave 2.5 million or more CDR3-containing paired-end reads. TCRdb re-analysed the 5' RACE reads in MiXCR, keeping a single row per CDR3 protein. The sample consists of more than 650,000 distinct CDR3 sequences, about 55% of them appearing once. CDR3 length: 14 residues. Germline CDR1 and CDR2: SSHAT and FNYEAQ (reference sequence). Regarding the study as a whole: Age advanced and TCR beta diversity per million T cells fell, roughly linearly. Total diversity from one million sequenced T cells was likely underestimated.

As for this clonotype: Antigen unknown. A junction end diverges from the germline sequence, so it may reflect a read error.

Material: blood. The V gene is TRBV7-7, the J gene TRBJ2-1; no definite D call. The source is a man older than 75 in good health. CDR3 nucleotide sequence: TGTGCTAGCAGCTTAGCCGGTGAGAACAATGAGCAGTTCTTC. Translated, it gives CASSLAGENNEQFF.